Below, 26 T cell receptor beta chains from the same sample are listed, as sequenced in a study of blood T cell repertoires in COVID-19. Sequenced by immunoSEQ multiplex PCR; TCRdb stores in-frame clones only, minus some. This sample yields 150,000 or so clones, of which roughly 87% are seen a single time; roughly 7% belongs to the top ten. The sequenced material came from PBMCs or T cells enriched from blood (not recorded which). Receptor source: a woman aged 45-65 years who had recovered from COVID-19.

This clone appeared a single time. V gene TRBV3-1 (or the pseudogene TRBV3-2) combines with J gene TRBJ2-5, with 11 nucleotides matching TRBD2. The CDR3 sequence is 15 residues long. CDR1 LGHDT and CDR2 YNNKEL come from the germline V gene (reference sequence). The J segment lost 10 bases and the V segment lost 4 bases, leaving 11 bases of the junction unmatched. The CDR3 DNA reads TGTGCCAGCAGCCCACTAGCGGGAGCCTTCGGTGGCCAGTACTTC. Encoded protein: CASSPLAGAFGGQYF.

V is TRBV19 and J is TRBJ2-2, with 9 bases matching TRBD2. Germline V lookup: CDR1 LNHDA, CDR2 SQIVND (reference sequence). The CDR3 is 15 residues long. J was trimmed by 4 bases and V by 4 bases; bases with no gene match: 4. This CDR3 reads CASSSGRVVTGELFF. As DNA, the CDR3 is TGTGCCAGTAGTAGCGGGAGGGTAGTCACCGGGGAGCTGTTTTTT.

This chain connects TRBV28 to TRBJ2-1; D not certain. The germline CDR1 and CDR2 sequences are MDHEN and SYDVKM. The CDR3 is made up of 12 amino acids. V dropped 11 bases and J dropped 2 bases, with 10 bases sitting between them. The CDR3 here is CASRGTYNEQFF. Here the CDR3 DNA reads TGTGCCTCCCGCGGAACCTACAATGAGCAGTTCTTC.

This clone was observed a single time. The J gene is TRBJ1-4, the V gene TRBV29-1, with TRBD1 identical over 9 bases. The trim removed 1 base at V and 6 bases at J, leaving 0 bases unmatched. The CDR3 runs 13 residues. Germline V gives CDR1 SQVTM, CDR2 ANQGSEA. In nucleotides, the CDR3 is TGCAGCGTTGAAGGGACAGGGGATGAAAAACTGTTTTTT. Protein sequence: CSVEGTGDEKLFF.

This rearrangement joins TRBV4-3 to TRBJ2-5; D may be TRBD2 (6 bases). Germline-derived CDR1 and CDR2 are LGHNA and YSLEER. The CDR3 runs to 15 residues. Trimming removed 0 bases from V and 0 bases from J, with 8 bases in between. CDR3 in DNA: TGCGCCAGCAGCCAAGACCGGGGGAACCAAGAGACCCAGTACTTC. Encoded protein: CASSQDRGNQETQYF.

The chain couples TRBV3-1 (or the pseudogene TRBV3-2) to TRBJ2-3, with 10 bases that match TRBD1. Germline CDR1 reads LGHDT; CDR2 reads YNNKEL (reference sequence). The CDR3 has 13 residues. Trimming took 6 bases from V and 15 from J; bases not matched to a gene: 12. The DNA for the CDR3 is TGTGCCAGCAGACCGAGACAGGGGGCACGGCCTTATTTT. Amino acids: CASRPRQGARPYF.

The V and J genes are TRBV18 and TRBJ2-5, with 8 bases matching TRBD1. This CDR3 contains 14 residues. V was pared by 4 bases and J by 5 bases, with 6 bases of the junction left unmatched. Per germline, CDR1 KGHSH and CDR2 LQKENI. The DNA for the CDR3 is TGTGCCAGCTCACTGGACAGGGATTGGGAGACCCAGTACTTC. Its protein product is CASSLDRDWETQYF.

The V and J genes are TRBV10-3 and TRBJ1-2, with TRBD1 matching over 8 bases. CDR1 is ENHRY and CDR2 is SYGVKD in the germline V gene. Trimming took 6 bases from V and 8 from J; bases not matched to a gene: 17. The CDR3 has 16 residues. The CDR3 nucleotides read TGTGCCATCAGAGCCAGCCTAGAGACAGGGGATGGGGGCTACACCTTC. As protein: CAIRASLETGDGGYTF.

The chain links TRBV6-5 to TRBJ2-1; D uncertain. This CDR3 comprises 15 residues. Germline V gives CDR1 MNHEY, CDR2 SVGAGI. V lost 8 bases and J 4 bases, leaving 18 bases between the germline ends. CDR3 nucleotide sequence: TGTGCCAGCGAACCGTGGTCAGAAATTTACAATGAGCAGTTCTTC. It translates to CASEPWSEIYNEQFF.

The chain uses TRBV5-1 and TRBJ1-2, with TRBD1 matching over 7 bases. J gave up 8 bases and V 2 bases, and 12 bases lay outside the gene matches. Looked up from germline, CDR1 is SGHRS and CDR2 is YFSETQ. The CDR3 has 15 residues. CDR3 in DNA: TGCGCCAGCAGCTTAGGCGCCACCGGGACAGCCGGCTACACCTTC. Translating it yields CASSLGATGTAGYTF.

The chain employs TRBV11-1 and TRBJ2-4; the D gene is possibly TRBD1 (6 bases). CDR3 length: 15 residues. CDR1 and CDR2 (germline): SGHAT, FQDESV (reference sequence). V was cut by 5 bases and J by 2 bases, with 13 bases left in between. CDR3 sequence: CASSQYRDPKNIQYF. The CDR3 nucleotides are TGTGCCAGCAGCCAGTACAGGGACCCCAAAAACATTCAGTACTTC.

The rearrangement uses TRBV4-1 and TRBJ1-1, with a possible D match to TRBD1 (6 bases). The CDR3 runs to 15 residues. Germline CDR1 is MGHRA and CDR2 is YSYEKL. V was cut by 1 base and J by 4 bases, with 13 bases left in between. The CDR3 protein is CASSQALQGSTEAFF. The CDR3 region has the DNA TGCGCCAGCAGCCAAGCGCTGCAGGGGAGCACTGAAGCTTTCTTT.

V usage is TRBV5-1 and J usage is TRBJ2-1; 7 bases fit TRBD2. CDR1 SGHRS and CDR2 YFSETQ come from the germline V gene. The CDR3 is made up of 16 amino acids. Losses at the gene ends were 4 bases for V and 7 bases for J; bases not matched to a gene: 14. The CDR3 bases are TGCGCCAGCAGCCCGAGGGCGGGAGCTGGGTGGAATGAGCAGTTCTTC. Protein product: CASSPRAGAGWNEQFF.

The rearrangement links TRBV4-3 to TRBJ2-2; D possibly corresponds to TRBD1 (5 bases). CDR3 length equals 17 residues. V lost 0 bases to trimming and J lost 10 bases, with 21 bases between them. Germline CDR1 reads LGHNA; CDR2 reads YSLEER. Here the CDR3 DNA reads TGCGCCAGCAGCCAAGATCCGATTAGCAGCCTAGGGGAGGAGCTGTTTTTT. Its protein product is CASSQDPISSLGEELFF.

The rearrangement links TRBV5-4 to TRBJ1-3; the D gene is possibly TRBD1 (6 bases). Per the germline V gene, CDR1 is SGHNT and CDR2 is YYREEE (reference sequence). Trimming cost V 3 bases and J 13 bases, with 20 bases left between them. The CDR3 consists of 14 residues. The DNA for the CDR3 is TGTGCCAGCAGCTCGGCGGGGGGCCCGACACAAATATATTTT. It is translated as CASSSAGGPTQIYF. Looking up the rest from reference TRBV5-4 and TRBJ1-3 gives the full variable domain: ETGVTQSPTHLIKTRGQQVTLRCSSQSGHNTVSWYQQALGQGPQFIFQYYREEENGRGNFPPRFSGLQFPNYSSELNVNALELDDSALYLCASSSAGGPTQIYFGEGSWLTVV.

This sequence joins TRBV5-4 and TRBJ2-1; 15 bases agree with TRBD2. V gave up 0 bases and J gave up 11 bases; unmatched junction bases: 3. Germline V gives CDR1 SGHNT, CDR2 YYREEE (reference sequence). This CDR3 is built from 15 residues. The CDR3 sequence: CASSLEGTSGGKQFF. CDR3 DNA sequence: TGTGCCAGCAGCTTGGAAGGGACTAGCGGGGGGAAGCAGTTCTTC.

This chain connects TRBV5-8 to TRBJ2-3; 8 nucleotides match TRBD2. Per the germline V gene, CDR1 is SGHTS and CDR2 is YDEGEE. The length of the CDR3 is 17 residues. V was pared by 0 bases and J by 0 bases, with 6 bases of the junction left unmatched. The CDR3 region is CASSLDMASGSTDTQYF. The DNA for the CDR3 is TGTGCCAGCAGCTTGGATATGGCTAGCGGGAGCACAGATACGCAGTATTTT.

The V call is TRBV24-1, the J call TRBJ2-5; tentatively, D is TRBD1 (6 bases). Germline V CDR1 and CDR2: KGHDR, SFDVKD. This CDR3 comprises 14 residues. The germline V and J ends were trimmed by 3 bases and 1 base, with 8 bases remaining between them. The CDR3 spells CATSDRTAQETQYF. The CDR3 region has the DNA TGTGCCACCAGTGATCGGACAGCCCAAGAGACCCAGTACTTC.

This chain links TRBV5-4 with TRBJ2-7; 7 bases are a match to TRBD2. Unmatched junction bases numbered 9, after V lost 3 bases and J lost 3 bases. CDR1 and CDR2 from the germline V gene are SGHNT and YYREEE (reference sequence). This CDR3 is built from 15 residues. The CDR3 here is CASSYGGRGYYEQYF. The CDR3 region has the DNA TGTGCCAGCAGCTATGGGGGGAGGGGATACTACGAGCAGTACTTC.

CDR3 coding DNA: TGTGCCAGCAGTACCCGCGGGAGTTTCATTCAGTACTTC. The encoded protein is CASSTRGSFIQYF. The V gene is TRBV6-5, the J gene TRBJ2-4; TRBD2 aligns across 7 bases. CDR3 length: 13 amino acids. Germline CDR1 MNHEY, CDR2 SVGAGI. Germline trimming cut 5 bases from V and 9 bases from J; bases unmatched to any gene: 7.

The chain is built from TRBV6-4 and TRBJ2-7, with TRBD2 identical over 8 bases. Germline values: CDR1 MRHNA, CDR2 SNTAGT. J gave up 2 bases and V 5 bases, and 5 bases lay outside the gene matches. This CDR3 spans 14 amino acids. CDR3 amino acids: CASSLGGGTYEQYF. The CDR3 region has the DNA TGTGCCAGCAGTCTCGGGGGGGGGACCTACGAGCAGTACTTC.

The V and J genes are TRBV1 and TRBJ2-4; the D call TRBD2 from the table was never checked on the DNA. TRBV1 is assigned pseudogene status. This CDR3 contains 18 residues. CDR3: CTSSQDRGSGRVQNIQYF. CDR3 coding DNA: TGCACCAGCAGCCAAGATCGGGGTAGCGGGAGAGTTCAGAACATTCAGTACTTC.

This clone has just a few counts. The chain's CDR3 is CASSQSGYTEAFF. CDR3 DNA: TGTGCCAGCAGCCAGTCGGGTTACACTGAAGCTTTCTTT. The V call is TRBV3-1 (or the pseudogene TRBV3-2), the J call TRBJ1-1; D is undetermined. This CDR3 comprises 13 residues. With 3 bases removed from V and 3 bases from J, the gap between germline ends came to 8 bases. Germline CDR1 and CDR2: LGHDT and YNNKEL (reference sequence).

The J gene is TRBJ1-2, the V gene TRBV28; D might be TRBD1 (5 bases). V was trimmed by 4 bases and J by 2 bases, leaving 11 bases between them. Per the germline V gene, CDR1 is MDHEN and CDR2 is SYDVKM. The CDR3 is 14 amino acids. The CDR3 loop is CASSSMTDNYGYTF. CDR3 nucleotides: TGTGCCAGCAGTTCTATGACAGACAACTATGGCTACACCTTC.

V gene TRBV24-1 combines with J gene TRBJ2-7, with 10 positions matching TRBD1. V was clipped by 5 bases and J by 3 bases; unmatched bases: 0. Germline assignment: CDR1 KGHDR and CDR2 SFDVKD. The CDR3 is made up of 13 amino acids. In DNA, the CDR3 is TGTGCCACCAGTGGGGACAGGGGCTACGAGCAGTACTTC. Translating it yields CATSGDRGYEQYF.

The CDR3: CASSQVQAGVPYEQYF. CDR3 nucleotide sequence: TGCGCCAGCAGCCAAGTGCAAGCGGGAGTTCCCTACGAGCAGTACTTC. The rearrangement links TRBV4-1 to TRBJ2-7, with 8 nucleotides matching TRBD2. The CDR3 consists of 16 residues. Germline V gene lookup returns CDR1 MGHRA and CDR2 YSYEKL. With 1 base clipped from V and 2 bases from J, the junction kept 7 bases outside the gene matches.